This record concerns one T cell receptor (beta chain) sequence. This table comes from immunoSEQ multiplex PCR, and its TCRdb copy is limited to in-frame clones, with some not included. The data hold 450,000 to 500,000 clones, with about 82% observed a single time. The data were taken from a study of shared clonotypes between healthy human individuals. V lost 3 bases to trimming and J lost 9 bases, with 6 bases between them. The CDR3 consists of 11 residues. Germline V lookup: CDR1 LNHDA, CDR2 SQIVND (reference sequence). The sequenced sample consisted of PBMCs. The V call is TRBV19, the J call TRBJ2-1, with D unclear. This sequence originates from a middle-aged woman in good health. Some clones in this sample may be carry-over from other donors' samples. The DNA of the CDR3 is TGTGCCAGTAGTATGTATGGTGAGCAGTTCTTC. As protein: CASSMYGEQFF. The full variable domain, with the rest looked up from reference TRBV19 and TRBJ2-1, is DGGITQSPKYLFRKEGQNVTLSCEQNLNHDAMYWYRQDPGQGLRLIYYSQIVNDFQKGDIAEGYSVSREKKESFPLTVTSAQKNPTAFYLCASSMYGEQFFGPGTRLTVL.